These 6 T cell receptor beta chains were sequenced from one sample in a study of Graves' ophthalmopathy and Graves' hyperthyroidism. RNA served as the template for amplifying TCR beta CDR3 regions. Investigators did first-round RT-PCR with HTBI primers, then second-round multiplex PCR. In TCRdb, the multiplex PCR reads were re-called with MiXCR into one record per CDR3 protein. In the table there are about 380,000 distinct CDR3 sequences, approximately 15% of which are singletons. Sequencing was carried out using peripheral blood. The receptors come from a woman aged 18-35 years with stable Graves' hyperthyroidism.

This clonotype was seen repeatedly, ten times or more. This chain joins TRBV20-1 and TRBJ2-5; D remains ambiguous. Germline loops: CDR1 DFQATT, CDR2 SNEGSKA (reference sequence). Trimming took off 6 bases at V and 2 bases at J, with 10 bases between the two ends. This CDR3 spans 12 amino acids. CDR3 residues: CSALDLQETQYF. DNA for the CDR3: TGCAGTGCCCTCGACCTTCAAGAGACCCAGTACTTC.

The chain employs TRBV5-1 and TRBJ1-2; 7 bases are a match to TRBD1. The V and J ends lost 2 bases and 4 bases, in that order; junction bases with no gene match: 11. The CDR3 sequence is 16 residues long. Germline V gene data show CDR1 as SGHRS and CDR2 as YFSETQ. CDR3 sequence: CASSLPGQSTGYGYTF. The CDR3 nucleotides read TGCGCCAGCAGCTTACCGGGACAGAGTACAGGCTATGGCTACACCTTC.

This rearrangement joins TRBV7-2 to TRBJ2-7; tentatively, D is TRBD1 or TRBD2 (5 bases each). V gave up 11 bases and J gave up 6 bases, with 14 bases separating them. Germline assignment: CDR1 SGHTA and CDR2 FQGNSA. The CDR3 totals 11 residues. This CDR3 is CAWSGGGEQYF. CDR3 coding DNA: TGTGCCTGGAGTGGGGGTGGCGAGCAGTACTTC.

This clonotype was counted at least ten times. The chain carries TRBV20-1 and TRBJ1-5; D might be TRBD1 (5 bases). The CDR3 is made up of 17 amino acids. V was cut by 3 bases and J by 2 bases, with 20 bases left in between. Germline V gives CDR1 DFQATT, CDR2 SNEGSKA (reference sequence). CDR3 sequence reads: CSASSGRGEGGNQPQHF. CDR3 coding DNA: TGCAGTGCTAGCAGCGGGCGGGGGGAAGGAGGCAATCAGCCCCAGCATTTT.

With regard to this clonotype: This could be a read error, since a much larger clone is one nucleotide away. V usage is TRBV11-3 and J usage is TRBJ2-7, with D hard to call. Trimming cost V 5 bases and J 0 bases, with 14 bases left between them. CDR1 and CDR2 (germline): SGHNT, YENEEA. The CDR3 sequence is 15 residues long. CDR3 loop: CASSRPERHSYEQYF. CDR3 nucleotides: TGTGCCAGCAGCCGTCCGGAACGGCACTCCTACGAGCAGTACTTC.

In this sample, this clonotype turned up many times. CDR3 protein: CATSEAGLAGRETQYF. The CDR3 bases are TGTGCCACCAGTGAGGCTGGACTAGCGGGGCGCGAGACCCAGTACTTC. J is TRBJ2-5 and V is TRBV24-1; 12 bases line up with TRBD2. This CDR3 comprises 16 residues. Trimming cost V 4 bases and J 5 bases; bases outside gene matches: 7. Germline CDR1 is KGHDR and CDR2 is SFDVKD.